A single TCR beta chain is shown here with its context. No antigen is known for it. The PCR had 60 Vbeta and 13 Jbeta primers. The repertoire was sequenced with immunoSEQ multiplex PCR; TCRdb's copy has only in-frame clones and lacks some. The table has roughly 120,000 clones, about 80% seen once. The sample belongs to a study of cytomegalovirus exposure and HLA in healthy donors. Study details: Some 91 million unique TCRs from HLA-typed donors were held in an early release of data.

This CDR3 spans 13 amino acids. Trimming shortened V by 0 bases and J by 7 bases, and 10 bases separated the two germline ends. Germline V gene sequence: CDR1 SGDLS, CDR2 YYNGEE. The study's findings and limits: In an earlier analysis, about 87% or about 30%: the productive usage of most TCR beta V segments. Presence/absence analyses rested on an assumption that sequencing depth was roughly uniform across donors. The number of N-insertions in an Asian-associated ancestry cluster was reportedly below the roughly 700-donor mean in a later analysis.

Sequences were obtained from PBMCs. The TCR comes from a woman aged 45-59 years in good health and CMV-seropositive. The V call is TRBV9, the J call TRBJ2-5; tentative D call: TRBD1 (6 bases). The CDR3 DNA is TGTGCCAGCAGCGTAGACAGGGAGACGACCCAGTACTTC. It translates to CASSVDRETTQYF. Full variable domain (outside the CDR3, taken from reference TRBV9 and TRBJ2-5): DSGVTQTPKHLITATGQRVTLRCSPRSGDLSVYWYQQSLDQGLQFLIQYYNGEERAKGNILERFSAQQFPDLHSELNLSSLELGDSALYFCASSVDRETTQYFGPGTRLLVL.